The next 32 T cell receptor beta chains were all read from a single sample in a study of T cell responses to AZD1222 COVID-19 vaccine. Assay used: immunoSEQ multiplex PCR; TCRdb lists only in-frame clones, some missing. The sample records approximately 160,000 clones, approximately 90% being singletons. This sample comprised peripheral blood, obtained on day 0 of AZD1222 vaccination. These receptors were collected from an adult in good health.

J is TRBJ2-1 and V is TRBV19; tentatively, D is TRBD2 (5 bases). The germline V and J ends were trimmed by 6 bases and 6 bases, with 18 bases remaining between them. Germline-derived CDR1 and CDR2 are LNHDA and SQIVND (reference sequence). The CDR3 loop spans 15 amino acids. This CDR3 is CASSPTSPRGNEQFF. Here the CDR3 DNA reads TGTGCCAGTAGCCCCACTAGTCCCCGGGGCAATGAGCAGTTCTTC.

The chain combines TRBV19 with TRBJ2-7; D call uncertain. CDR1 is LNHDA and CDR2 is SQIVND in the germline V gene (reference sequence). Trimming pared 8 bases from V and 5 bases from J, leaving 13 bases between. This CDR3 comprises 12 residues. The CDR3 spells CASASRQNEQYF. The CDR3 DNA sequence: TGTGCCAGTGCGTCGAGGCAGAACGAGCAGTACTTC. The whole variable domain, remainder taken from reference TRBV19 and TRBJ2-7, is DGGITQSPKYLFRKEGQNVTLSCEQNLNHDAMYWYRQDPGQGLRLIYYSQIVNDFQKGDIAEGYSVSREKKESFPLTVTSAQKNPTAFYLCASASRQNEQYFGPGTRLTVT.

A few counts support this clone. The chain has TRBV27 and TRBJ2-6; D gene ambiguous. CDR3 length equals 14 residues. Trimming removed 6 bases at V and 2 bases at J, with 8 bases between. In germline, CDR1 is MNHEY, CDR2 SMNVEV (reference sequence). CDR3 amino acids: CASSRVPGANVLTF. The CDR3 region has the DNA TGTGCCAGCAGCCGAGTCCCTGGGGCCAACGTCCTGACTTTC. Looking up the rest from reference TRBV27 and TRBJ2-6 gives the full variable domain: EAQVTQNPRYLITVTGKKLTVTCSQNMNHEYMSWYRQDPGLGLRQIYYSMNVEVTDKGDVPEGYKVSRKEKRNFPLILESPSPNQTSLYFCASSRVPGANVLTFGAGSRLTVL.

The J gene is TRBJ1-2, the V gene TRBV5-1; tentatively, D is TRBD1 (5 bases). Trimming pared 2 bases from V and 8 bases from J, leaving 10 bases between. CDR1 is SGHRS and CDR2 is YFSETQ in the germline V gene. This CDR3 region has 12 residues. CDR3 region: CASSLERGGYTF. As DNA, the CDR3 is TGCGCCAGCAGCTTAGAAAGGGGAGGCTACACCTTC.

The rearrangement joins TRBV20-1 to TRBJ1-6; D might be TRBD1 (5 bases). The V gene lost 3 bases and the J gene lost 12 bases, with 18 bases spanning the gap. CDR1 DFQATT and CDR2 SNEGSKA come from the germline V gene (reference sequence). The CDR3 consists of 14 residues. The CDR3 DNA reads TGCAGTGCTAGTACTACAGGTCCGAACTTACCCCTCCACTTT. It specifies CSASTTGPNLPLHF.

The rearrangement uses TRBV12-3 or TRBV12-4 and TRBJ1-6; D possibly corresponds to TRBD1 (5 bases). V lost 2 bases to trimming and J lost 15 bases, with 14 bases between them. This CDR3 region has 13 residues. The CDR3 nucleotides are TGTGCCAGCAGTTTACCGCCAGGGACTCTCCTCCACTTT. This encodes CASSLPPGTLLHF.

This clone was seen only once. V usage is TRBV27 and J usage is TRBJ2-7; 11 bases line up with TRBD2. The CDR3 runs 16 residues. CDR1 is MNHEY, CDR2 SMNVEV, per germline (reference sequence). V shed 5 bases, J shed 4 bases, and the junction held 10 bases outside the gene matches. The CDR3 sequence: CASSLTSGSWYYEQYF. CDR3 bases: TGTGCCAGCAGTCTAACTAGCGGGAGCTGGTATTACGAGCAGTACTTC.

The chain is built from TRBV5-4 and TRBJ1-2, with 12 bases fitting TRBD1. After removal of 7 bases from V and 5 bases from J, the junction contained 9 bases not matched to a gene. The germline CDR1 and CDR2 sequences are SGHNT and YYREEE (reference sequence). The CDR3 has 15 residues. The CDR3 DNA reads TGTGCCAGCCGCGCCGGGACAGGGGGCATATATGGCTACACCTTC. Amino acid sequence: CASRAGTGGIYGYTF.

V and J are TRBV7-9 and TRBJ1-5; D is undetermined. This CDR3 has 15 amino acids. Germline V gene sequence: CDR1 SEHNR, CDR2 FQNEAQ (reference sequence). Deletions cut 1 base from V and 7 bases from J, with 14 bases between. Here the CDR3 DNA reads TGTGCCAGCAGCTTAGACCCCGGGGATAGCCAGCCCCAGCATTTT. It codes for CASSLDPGDSQPQHF.

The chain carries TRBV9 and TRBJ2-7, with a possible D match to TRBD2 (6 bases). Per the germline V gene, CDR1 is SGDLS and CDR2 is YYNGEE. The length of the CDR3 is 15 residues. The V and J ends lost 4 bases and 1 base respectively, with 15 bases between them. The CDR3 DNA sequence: TGTGCCAGCAGCCCCCGCCGGGAGCGGTCCTACGAGCAGTACTTC. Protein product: CASSPRRERSYEQYF.

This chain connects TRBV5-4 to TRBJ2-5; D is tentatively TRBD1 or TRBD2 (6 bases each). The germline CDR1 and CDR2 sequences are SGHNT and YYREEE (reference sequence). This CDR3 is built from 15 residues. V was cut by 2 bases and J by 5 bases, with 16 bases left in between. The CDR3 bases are TGTGCCAGCAGCTTTTATTTGGGGGGCCCCGAGACCCAGTACTTC. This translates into CASSFYLGGPETQYF.

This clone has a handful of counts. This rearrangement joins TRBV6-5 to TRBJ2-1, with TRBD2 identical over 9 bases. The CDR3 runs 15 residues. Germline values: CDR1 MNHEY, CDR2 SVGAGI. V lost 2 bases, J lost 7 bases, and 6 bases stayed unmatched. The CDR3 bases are TGTGCCAGCAGTTACGATAGCGGGAGCTGGAATGAGCAGTTCTTC. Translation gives CASSYDSGSWNEQFF.

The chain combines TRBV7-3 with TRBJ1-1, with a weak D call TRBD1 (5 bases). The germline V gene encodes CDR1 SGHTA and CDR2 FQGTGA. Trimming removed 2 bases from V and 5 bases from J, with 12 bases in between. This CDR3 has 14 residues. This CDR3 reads CASSLQGRWTEAFF. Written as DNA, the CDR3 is TGTGCCAGCAGCTTACAGGGCCGGTGGACTGAAGCTTTCTTT. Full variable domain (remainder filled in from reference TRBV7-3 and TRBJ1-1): GAGVSQTPSNKVTEKGKYVELRCDPISGHTALYWYRQSLGQGPEFLIYFQGTGAADDSGLPNDRFFAVRPEGSVSTLKIQRTERGDSAVYLCASSLQGRWTEAFFGQGTRLTVV.

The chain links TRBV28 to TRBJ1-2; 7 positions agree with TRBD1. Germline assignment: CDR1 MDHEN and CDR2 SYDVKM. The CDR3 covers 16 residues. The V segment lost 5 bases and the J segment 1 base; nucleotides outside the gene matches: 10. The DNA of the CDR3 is TGTGCCAGCAGTCCTACACCAGACAGGGTTAACTATGGCTACACCTTC. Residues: CASSPTPDRVNYGYTF.

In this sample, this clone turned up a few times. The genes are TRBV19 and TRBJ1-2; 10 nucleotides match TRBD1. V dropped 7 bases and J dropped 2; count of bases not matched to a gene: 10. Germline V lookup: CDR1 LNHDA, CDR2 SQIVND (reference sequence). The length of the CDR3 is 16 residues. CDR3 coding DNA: TGTGCCAGTACTTCTTTCGGACAGGGGGGGAACTATGGCTACACCTTC. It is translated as CASTSFGQGGNYGYTF.

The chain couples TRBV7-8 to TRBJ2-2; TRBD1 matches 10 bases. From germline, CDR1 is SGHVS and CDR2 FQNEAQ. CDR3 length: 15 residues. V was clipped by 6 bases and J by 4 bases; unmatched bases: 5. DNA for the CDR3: TGTGCCAGCAGGGGGGACAGGGGATCCACCGGGGAGCTGTTTTTT. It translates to CASRGDRGSTGELFF.

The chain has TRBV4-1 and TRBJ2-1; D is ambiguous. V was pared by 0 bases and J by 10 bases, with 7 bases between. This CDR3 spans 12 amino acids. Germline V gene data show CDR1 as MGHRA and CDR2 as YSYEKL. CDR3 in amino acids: CASSQEKGEQFF. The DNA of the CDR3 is TGCGCCAGCAGCCAAGAAAAGGGCGAGCAGTTCTTC.

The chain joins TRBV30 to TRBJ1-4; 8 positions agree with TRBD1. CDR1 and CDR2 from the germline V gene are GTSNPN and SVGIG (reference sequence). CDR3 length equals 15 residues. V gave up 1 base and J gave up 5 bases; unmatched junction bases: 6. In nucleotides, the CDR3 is TGTGCCTGGAGTGCTAGACAGGGGACCAATGAAAAACTGTTTTTT. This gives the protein CAWSARQGTNEKLFF.

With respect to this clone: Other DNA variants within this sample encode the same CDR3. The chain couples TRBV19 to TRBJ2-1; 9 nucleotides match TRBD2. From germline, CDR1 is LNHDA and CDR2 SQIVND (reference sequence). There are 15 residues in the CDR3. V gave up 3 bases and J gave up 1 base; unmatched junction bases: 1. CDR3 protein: CASSMTSGSYNEQFF. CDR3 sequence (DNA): TGTGCCAGTAGTATGACTAGCGGTTCCTACAATGAGCAGTTCTTC. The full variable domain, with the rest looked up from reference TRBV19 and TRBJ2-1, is DGGITQSPKYLFRKEGQNVTLSCEQNLNHDAMYWYRQDPGQGLRLIYYSQIVNDFQKGDIAEGYSVSREKKESFPLTVTSAQKNPTAFYLCASSMTSGSYNEQFFGPGTRLTVL.

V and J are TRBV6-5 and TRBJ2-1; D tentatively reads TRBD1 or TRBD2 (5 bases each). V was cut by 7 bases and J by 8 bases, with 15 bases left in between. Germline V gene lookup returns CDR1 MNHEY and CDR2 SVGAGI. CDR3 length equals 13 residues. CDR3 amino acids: CASTRGPLHEQFF. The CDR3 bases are TGTGCCAGCACGAGGGGTCCCCTGCATGAGCAGTTCTTC.

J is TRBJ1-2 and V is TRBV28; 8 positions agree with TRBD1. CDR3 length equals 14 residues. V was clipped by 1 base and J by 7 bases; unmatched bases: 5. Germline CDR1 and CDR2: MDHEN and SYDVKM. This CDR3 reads CASSLSDRVFGYTF. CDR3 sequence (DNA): TGTGCCAGCAGTTTATCGGACAGGGTATTTGGCTACACCTTC.

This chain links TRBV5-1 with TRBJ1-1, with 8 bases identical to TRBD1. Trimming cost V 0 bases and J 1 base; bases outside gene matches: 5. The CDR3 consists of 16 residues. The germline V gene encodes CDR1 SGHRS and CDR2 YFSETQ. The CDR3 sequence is CASSLDGQGANTEAFF. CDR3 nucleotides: TGCGCCAGCAGCTTGGACGGACAGGGAGCGAACACTGAAGCTTTCTTT.

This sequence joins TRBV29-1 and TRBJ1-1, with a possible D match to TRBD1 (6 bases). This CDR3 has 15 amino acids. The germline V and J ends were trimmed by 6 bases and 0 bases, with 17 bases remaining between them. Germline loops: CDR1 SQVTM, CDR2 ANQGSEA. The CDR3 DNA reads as TGCAGCGTCCGACGGGGGCCGCTCATGAACACTGAAGCTTTCTTT. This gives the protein CSVRRGPLMNTEAFF.

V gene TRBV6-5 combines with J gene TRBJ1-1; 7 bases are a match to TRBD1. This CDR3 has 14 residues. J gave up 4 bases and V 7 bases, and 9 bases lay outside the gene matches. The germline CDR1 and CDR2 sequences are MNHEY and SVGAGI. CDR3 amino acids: CASKGQGDSTEAFF. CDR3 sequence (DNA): TGTGCCAGCAAAGGGCAGGGGGACAGCACTGAAGCTTTCTTT.

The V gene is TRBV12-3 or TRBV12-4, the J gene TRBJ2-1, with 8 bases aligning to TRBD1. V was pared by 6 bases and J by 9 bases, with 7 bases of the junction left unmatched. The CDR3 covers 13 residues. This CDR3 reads CASRPDRGSEQFF. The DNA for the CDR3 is TGTGCCAGCAGACCCGACAGGGGCAGTGAGCAGTTCTTC.

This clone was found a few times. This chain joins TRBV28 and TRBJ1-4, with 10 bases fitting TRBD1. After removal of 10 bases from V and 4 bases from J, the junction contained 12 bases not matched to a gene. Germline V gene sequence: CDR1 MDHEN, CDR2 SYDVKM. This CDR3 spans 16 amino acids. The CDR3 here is CATDRGRSFYNEKLFF. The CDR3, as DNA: TGTGCCACCGACAGGGGGCGATCCTTCTATAATGAAAAACTGTTTTTT.

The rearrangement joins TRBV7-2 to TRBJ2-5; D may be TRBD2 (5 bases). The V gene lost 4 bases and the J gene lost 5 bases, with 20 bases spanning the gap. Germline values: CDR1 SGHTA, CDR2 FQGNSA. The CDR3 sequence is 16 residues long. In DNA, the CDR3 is TGTGCCAGCAGCTACCCCCAGGACGGCCGAGGGGAGACCCAGTACTTC. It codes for CASSYPQDGRGETQYF. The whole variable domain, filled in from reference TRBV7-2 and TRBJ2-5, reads GAGVSQSPSNKVTEKGKDVELRCDPISGHTALYWYRQSLGQGLEFLIYFQGNSAPDKSGLPSDRFSAERTGGSVSTLTIQRTQQEDSAVYLCASSYPQDGRGETQYFGPGTRLLVL.

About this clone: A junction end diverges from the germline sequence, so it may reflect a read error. The CDR3 loop reads CASSLGGDPSDEQYF. DNA of the CDR3: TGTGCCAGCAGCTTAGGCGGAGACCCCTCCGACGAGCAGTACTTC. This chain connects TRBV11-3 to TRBJ2-7; D is unresolved. The CDR3 covers 15 residues. The germline V gene encodes CDR1 SGHNT and CDR2 YENEEA.

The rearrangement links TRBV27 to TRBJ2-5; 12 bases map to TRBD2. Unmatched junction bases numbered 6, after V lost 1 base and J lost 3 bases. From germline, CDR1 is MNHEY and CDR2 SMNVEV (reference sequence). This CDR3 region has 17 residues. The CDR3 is CASSLLTSGGFKETQYF. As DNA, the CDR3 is TGTGCCAGCAGTTTATTAACTAGCGGGGGGTTTAAAGAGACCCAGTACTTC.

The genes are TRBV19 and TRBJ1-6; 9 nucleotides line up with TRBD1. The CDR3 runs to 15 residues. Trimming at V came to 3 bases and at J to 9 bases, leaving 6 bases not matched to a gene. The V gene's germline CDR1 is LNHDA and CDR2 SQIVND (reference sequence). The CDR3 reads CASSIAGQGRSPLHF. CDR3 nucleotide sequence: TGTGCCAGTAGTATTGCAGGACAGGGGCGTTCACCCCTCCACTTT.

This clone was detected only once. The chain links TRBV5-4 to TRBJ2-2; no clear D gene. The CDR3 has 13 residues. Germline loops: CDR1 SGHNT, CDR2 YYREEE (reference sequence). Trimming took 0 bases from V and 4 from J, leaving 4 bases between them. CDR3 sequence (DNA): TGTGCCAGCAGCTTGGACAGCACCGGGGAGCTGTTTTTT. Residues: CASSLDSTGELFF. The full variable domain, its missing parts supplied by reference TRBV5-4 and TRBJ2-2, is ETGVTQSPTHLIKTRGQQVTLRCSSQSGHNTVSWYQQALGQGPQFIFQYYREEENGRGNFPPRFSGLQFPNYSSELNVNALELDDSALYLCASSLDSTGELFFGEGSRLTVL.

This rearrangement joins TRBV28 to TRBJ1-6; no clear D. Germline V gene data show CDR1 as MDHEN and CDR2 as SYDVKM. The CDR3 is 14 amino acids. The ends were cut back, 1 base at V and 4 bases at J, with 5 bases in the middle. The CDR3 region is CASSLLAYNSPLHF. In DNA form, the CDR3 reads TGTGCCAGCAGTTTATTGGCTTATAATTCACCCCTCCACTTT.